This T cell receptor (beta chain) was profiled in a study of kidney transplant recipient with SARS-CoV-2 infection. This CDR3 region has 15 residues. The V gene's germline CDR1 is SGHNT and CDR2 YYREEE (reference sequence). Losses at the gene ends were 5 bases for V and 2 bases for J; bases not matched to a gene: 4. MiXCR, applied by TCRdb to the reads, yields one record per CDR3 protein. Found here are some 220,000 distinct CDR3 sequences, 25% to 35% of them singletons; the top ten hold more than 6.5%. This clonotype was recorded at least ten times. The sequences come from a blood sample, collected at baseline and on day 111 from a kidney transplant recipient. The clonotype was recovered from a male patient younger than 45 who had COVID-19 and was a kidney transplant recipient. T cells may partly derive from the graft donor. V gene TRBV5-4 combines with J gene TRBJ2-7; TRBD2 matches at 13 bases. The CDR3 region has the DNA TGTGCCAGCAGACCGGGACTAGCGGGGACCTACGAGCAGTACTTC. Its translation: CASRPGLAGTYEQYF.